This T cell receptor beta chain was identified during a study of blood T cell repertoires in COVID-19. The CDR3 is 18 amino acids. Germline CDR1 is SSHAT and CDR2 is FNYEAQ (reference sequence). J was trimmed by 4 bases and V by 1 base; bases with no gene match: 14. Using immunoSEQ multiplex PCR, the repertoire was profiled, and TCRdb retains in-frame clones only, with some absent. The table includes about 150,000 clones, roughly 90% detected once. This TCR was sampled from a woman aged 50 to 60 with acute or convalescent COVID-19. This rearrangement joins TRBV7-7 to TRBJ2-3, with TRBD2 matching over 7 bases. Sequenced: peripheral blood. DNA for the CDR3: TGTGCCAGCAGCTTAGAATTATTTGGAGGGGCGGGGGCAGATACGCAGTATTTT. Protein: CASSLELFGGAGADTQYF.